Described below is a single T cell receptor (beta chain) sequence and its context. The antigen this receptor binds is unknown. It has no much larger one-base neighbor in the sample; base qualities were not kept. TCRbeta CDR3 regions were amplified from genomic DNA by means of the immunoSEQ Assay, a bias-controlled multiplex PCR. As for the original processing: The number of nucleated cells in each sample was estimated from the amplification of reference gene primers within the assay. Sequence reads were collapsed and filtered to measure the absolute abundance of every unique TCRbeta CDR3 rearrangement. For each sample, productive Simpson clonality was calculated by taking the square root of Simpson's diversity index across productive rearrangements. The table comes from immuneACCESS by way of TCRdb, which keeps in-frame sequences with V and J called. Part of the clones is missing from these tables; in studies checked, under half for an unresolved V gene and the rest for unknown reasons. V, J and clone size are taken as reported in that table, and D and trimming were inferred from the DNA itself. The sample table shows roughly 240,000 clones, and approximately 82% are seen once. Of the sample, around 2.4% falls within the top ten clones.

Its CDR3 holds 15 amino acids, cysteine through phenylalanine. The kept DNA is CDR3 alone, 45 bases in frame from the first base. From the germline V gene (reference sequence), CDR1 is LNHDA and CDR2 is SQIVND. V has 6 bases trimmed and J has 4 bases trimmed; junction bases matching no gene number 5. Samples from volunteer blood donors who had recovered from COVID-19 were contributed by a second Seattle source. Whole blood was collected in K2EDTA tubes by collaborating institutions according to the institutions' own protocols. For TCRbeta analysis, collaborators shipped samples in one of three forms: frozen whole blood, isolated PBMCs, or DNA extracted from either of those sample types. The entry originates in a study of blood T cell repertoires in COVID-19 (dated by TCRdb to 2018 to 2021). Regarding the research as a whole: Samples from collaborators originated in the United States, Italy and Spain and spanned both the acute and convalescent phases of COVID-19. The material from the prospective study consisted of cDNA or gDNA derived from T cells, B-cell-depleted T cells, or PBMCs. Deeply sampled blood TCRbeta repertoires from subjects exposed to, actively infected with, or recovered from COVID-19 were included in the dataset. A freely available public database, intended as a resource for researchers studying the immune response to SARS-CoV-2, is where the repertoires were released. The samples were drawn from two sources: the first 160 participants of the ongoing ImmuneRACE study, and over 950 subjects contributed by 6 global collaborators. A de-identified subject ID, COVID-19 status, age in years and sex were almost always included in the sample metadata. HLA class I and class II types, where available, came from metadata supplied by the sample provider rather than from assay-based typing. The investigation overall reported the following: Clinical and demographic metadata were provided uncurated, with the amount varying by source and participant.

The receptor's source is a middle-aged man who had recovered from COVID-19. Sequences were obtained from peripheral blood. The chain joins TRBV19 to TRBJ1-6, with 8 central nucleotides matching TRBD1. The DNA reads as follows: TGTGCCAGTAGCGACAGGGGTTATTATAATTCACCCCTCCACTTT. It is translated as CASSDRGYYNSPLHF.